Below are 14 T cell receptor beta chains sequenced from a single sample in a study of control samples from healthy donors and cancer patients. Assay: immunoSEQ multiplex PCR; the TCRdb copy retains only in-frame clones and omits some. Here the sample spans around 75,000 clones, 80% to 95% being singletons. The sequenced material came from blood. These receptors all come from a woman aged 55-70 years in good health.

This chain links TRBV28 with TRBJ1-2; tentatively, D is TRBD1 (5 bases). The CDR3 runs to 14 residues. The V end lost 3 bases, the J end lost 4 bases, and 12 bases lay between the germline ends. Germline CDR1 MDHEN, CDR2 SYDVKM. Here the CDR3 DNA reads TGTGCCAGCAGTTTGGGTCAGGGCGTCTATGGCTACACCTTC. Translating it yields CASSLGQGVYGYTF.

The chain's CDR3 is CASSYGGMNTEAFF. CDR3 DNA: TGTGCCAGCAGTTACGGGGGTATGAACACTGAAGCTTTCTTT. This rearrangement joins TRBV6-5 to TRBJ1-1; a weak D match, TRBD1 (5 bases). CDR3 length equals 14 residues. Per the germline V gene, CDR1 is MNHEY and CDR2 is SVGAGI. The V gene lost 2 bases and the J gene lost 0 bases, with 7 bases spanning the gap.

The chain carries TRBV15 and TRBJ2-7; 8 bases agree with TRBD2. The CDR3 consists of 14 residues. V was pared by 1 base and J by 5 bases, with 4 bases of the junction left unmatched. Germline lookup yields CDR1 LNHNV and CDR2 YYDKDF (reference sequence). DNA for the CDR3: TGTGCCACCAGCAGAGCCGGGACTAGAAACGAGCAGTACTTC. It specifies CATSRAGTRNEQYF.

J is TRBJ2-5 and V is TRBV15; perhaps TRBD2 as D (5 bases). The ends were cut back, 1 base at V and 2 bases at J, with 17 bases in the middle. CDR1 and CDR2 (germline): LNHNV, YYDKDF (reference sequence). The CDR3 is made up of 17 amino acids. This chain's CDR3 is CATSRGSRARAQETQYF. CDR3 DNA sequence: TGTGCCACCAGCAGAGGGTCGCGGGCGAGGGCACAAGAGACCCAGTACTTC.

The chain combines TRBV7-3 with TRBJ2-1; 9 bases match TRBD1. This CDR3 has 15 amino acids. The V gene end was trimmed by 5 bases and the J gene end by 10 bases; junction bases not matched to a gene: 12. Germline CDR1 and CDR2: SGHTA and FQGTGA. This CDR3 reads CASSRSGTGSKEQFF. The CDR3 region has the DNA TGTGCCAGCAGCAGATCCGGGACAGGGTCTAAGGAGCAGTTCTTC. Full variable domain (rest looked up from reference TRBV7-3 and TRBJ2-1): GAGVSQTPSNKVTEKGKYVELRCDPISGHTALYWYRQSLGQGPEFLIYFQGTGAADDSGLPNDRFFAVRPEGSVSTLKIQRTERGDSAVYLCASSRSGTGSKEQFFGPGTRLTVL.

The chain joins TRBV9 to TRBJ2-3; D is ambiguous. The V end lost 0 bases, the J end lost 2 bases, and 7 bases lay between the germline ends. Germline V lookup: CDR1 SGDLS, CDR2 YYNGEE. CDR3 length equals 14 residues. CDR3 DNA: TGTGCCAGCAGCGTAGAAGGAGTCACAGATACGCAGTATTTT. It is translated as CASSVEGVTDTQYF. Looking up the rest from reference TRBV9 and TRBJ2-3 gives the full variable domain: DSGVTQTPKHLITATGQRVTLRCSPRSGDLSVYWYQQSLDQGLQFLIQYYNGEERAKGNILERFSAQQFPDLHSELNLSSLELGDSALYFCASSVEGVTDTQYFGPGTRLTVL.

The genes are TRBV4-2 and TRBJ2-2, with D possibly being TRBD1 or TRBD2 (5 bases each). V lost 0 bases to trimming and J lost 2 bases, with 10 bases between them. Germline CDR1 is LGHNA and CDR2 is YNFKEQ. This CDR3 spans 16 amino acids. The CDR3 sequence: CASSQDRGGNTGELFF. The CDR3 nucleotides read TGTGCCAGCAGCCAAGATCGGGGCGGTAACACCGGGGAGCTGTTTTTT.

The DNA for the CDR3 is TGTGCCAGCAGCCGACTTAGCGGGAGGGACCAAGAGACCCAGTACTTC. Translated, it gives CASSRLSGRDQETQYF. The rearrangement joins TRBV11-2 to TRBJ2-5; 11 positions match TRBD2. Per germline, CDR1 SGHAT and CDR2 FQNNGV. The CDR3 sequence is 16 residues long. J lost 0 bases, V lost 5 bases, and 5 bases had no gene match.

CDR3 DNA: TGTGCCAGCAGTGAAGCGATAAGCTCTCGGAGCAATCAGCCCCAGCATTTT. This encodes CASSEAISSRSNQPQHF. V gene TRBV6-1 combines with J gene TRBJ1-5, with D hard to call. Germline V lookup: CDR1 MNHNS, CDR2 SASEGT. The CDR3 runs to 17 residues. Trimming shortened V by 0 bases and J by 1 base, and 13 bases separated the two germline ends.

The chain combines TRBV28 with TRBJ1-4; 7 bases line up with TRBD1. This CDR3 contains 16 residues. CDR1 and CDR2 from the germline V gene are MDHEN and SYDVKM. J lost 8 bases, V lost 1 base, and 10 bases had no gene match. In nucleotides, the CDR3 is TGTGCCAGCAGTTTATTTAGGGGGTTAGGGGGCGAAAAACTGTTTTTT. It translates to CASSLFRGLGGEKLFF.

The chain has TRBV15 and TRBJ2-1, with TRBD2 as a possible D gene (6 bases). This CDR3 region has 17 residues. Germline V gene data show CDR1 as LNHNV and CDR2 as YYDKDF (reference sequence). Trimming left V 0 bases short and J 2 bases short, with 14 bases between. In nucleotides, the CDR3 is TGTGCCACCAGCAGAGATTTGGGGGGTGCTCCCTACAATGAGCAGTTCTTC. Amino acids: CATSRDLGGAPYNEQFF.

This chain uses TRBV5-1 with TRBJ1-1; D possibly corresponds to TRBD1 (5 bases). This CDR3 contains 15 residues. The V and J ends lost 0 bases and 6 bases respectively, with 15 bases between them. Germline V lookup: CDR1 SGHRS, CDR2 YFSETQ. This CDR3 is CASSLGARGFPEAFF. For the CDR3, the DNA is TGCGCCAGCAGCTTGGGGGCAAGGGGATTCCCTGAAGCTTTCTTT.

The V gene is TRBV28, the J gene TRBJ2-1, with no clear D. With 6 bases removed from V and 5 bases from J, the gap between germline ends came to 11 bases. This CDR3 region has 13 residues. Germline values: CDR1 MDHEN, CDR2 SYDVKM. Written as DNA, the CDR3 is TGTGCCAGCAGGTCTCAAGCAGACAATGAGCAGTTCTTC. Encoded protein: CASRSQADNEQFF. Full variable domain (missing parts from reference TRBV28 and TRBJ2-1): DVKVTQSSRYLVKRTGEKVFLECVQDMDHENMFWYRQDPGLGLRLIYFSYDVKMKEKGDIPEGYSVSREKKERFSLILESASTNQTSMYLCASRSQADNEQFFGPGTRLTVL.

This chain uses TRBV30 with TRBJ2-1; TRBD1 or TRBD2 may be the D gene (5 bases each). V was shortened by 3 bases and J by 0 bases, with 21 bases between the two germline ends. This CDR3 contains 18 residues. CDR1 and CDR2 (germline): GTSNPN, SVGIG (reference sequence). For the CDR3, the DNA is TGTGCCTGGAGACCAATCACCGGGACCGAGAGCTCCTACAATGAGCAGTTCTTC. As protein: CAWRPITGTESSYNEQFF.